This T cell receptor beta chain derives from a study of identical twins. Regarding the study as a whole: Low generation-probability sequences were in excess among twin-shared out-of-frame alpha sequences. Modelling approaches yielded underestimates of out-of-frame TCR alpha sharing between monozygotic twins. The authors drew conclusions from cross-sectional statistical analysis rather than following the same donors. Carriage of fewer insertions was seen in abundant cord blood beta clonotypes, whereas memory repertoires showed none.

Trimming left V 4 bases short and J 5 bases short, with 7 bases between. Germline loops: CDR1 KGHSH, CDR2 LQKENI. The CDR3 loop spans 12 amino acids. A single record per CDR3 protein comes from TCRdb applying MiXCR to the 5' RACE reads. The top ten hold roughly 0.97% of the sample, which has hundreds of thousands of distinct CDR3 sequences, over 8.5% seen once. This clonotype was counted only a few times. Antigen specificity is unknown. These data were also reused for a study on yellow fever vaccine responses in identical twins.

The clonotype was recovered from a woman aged 18-35 years in good health. The V and J genes are TRBV18 and TRBJ2-3; no firm D call. Source material: PBMCs. The CDR3 reads CASSRDEDTQYF. DNA for the CDR3: TGTGCCAGCTCACGCGATGAAGATACGCAGTATTTT.